The source of this T cell receptor beta chain is a study of T cell changes during pregnancy in multiple sclerosis (dated by TCRdb to the late 2010s). Study-wide context: The study looked at changes in the T cell repertoire across pregnancy in women with multiple sclerosis.

The method was the immunoSEQ multiplex PCR assay. The source is immuneACCESS, and TCRdb retained only in-frame sequences with V and J called. Part of the clones is not carried over; for the studies checked, unresolved V genes explain less than half of this, and the remainder is unexplained. This sample is represented by tens of thousands of clones; roughly nine tenths of them were singletons. The ten largest clonotypes hold 3.3% of the sample. Between the V and J ends, shortened by 2 bases and 1 base respectively, the junction contains 9 bases. CDR3 length: 15 amino acids, cysteine to phenylalanine. CDR3 DNA only is kept here, 45 bases in frame from base 1. The germline V gene sets CDR1 to MDHEN and CDR2 to SYDVKM. This clone has just one count. It lacks a known antigen. Per-nucleotide qualities are absent, and no much larger clonotype sits a single base away.

The TCR sequence derives from a female donor in good health, enrolled as a control in a pregnancy study. The material was peripheral blood, obtained in the first trimester of pregnancy. The rearranged chain carries TRBV28 and TRBJ1-5; possibly the D gene is TRBD1, per 5 matching bases. The CDR3 region reads CASSLPGGSNQPQHF. The DNA sequence is given as TGTGCCAGCAGTTTACCGGGGGGAAGCAATCAGCCCCAGCATTTT.